The following is a TCR beta chain sequence with its context. This entry comes from a study of blood T cell repertoires in COVID-19. Overall study: Collection of acute and convalescent COVID-19 samples took place in the United States, Italy and Spain. Sources were T cells, B-cell-depleted T cells, or PBMCs; the material itself was cDNA or gDNA.

The CDR3 length is 16 residues. CDR1 is MNHNS, CDR2 SASEGT, per germline. With 4 bases clipped from V and 7 bases from J, the junction kept 11 bases outside the gene matches. Clones were sequenced by immunoSEQ multiplex PCR, and TCRdb holds only the in-frame ones, with some missing. Here the sample spans approximately 100,000 clones, approximately 80% being singletons. The sample consisted of peripheral blood. The chain links TRBV6-1 to TRBJ1-3; TRBD1 aligns across 9 bases. The receptor comes from a woman between 45 and 60 years old with acute or convalescent COVID-19. The CDR3 is CASSGRGTGQRNTIYF. The CDR3 DNA is TGTGCCAGCAGTGGAAGAGGGACAGGGCAGAGGAACACCATATATTTT.